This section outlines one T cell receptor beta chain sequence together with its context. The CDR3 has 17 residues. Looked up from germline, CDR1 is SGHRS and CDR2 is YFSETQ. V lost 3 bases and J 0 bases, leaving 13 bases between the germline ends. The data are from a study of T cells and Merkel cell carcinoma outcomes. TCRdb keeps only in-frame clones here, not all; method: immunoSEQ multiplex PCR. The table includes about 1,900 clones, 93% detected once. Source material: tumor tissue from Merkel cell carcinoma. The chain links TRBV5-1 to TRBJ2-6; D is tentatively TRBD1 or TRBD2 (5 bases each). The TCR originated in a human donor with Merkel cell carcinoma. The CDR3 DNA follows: TGCGCCAGCAGCTCTCGGGGCGGAGACTCTGGGGCCAACGTCCTGACTTTC. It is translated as CASSSRGGDSGANVLTF.